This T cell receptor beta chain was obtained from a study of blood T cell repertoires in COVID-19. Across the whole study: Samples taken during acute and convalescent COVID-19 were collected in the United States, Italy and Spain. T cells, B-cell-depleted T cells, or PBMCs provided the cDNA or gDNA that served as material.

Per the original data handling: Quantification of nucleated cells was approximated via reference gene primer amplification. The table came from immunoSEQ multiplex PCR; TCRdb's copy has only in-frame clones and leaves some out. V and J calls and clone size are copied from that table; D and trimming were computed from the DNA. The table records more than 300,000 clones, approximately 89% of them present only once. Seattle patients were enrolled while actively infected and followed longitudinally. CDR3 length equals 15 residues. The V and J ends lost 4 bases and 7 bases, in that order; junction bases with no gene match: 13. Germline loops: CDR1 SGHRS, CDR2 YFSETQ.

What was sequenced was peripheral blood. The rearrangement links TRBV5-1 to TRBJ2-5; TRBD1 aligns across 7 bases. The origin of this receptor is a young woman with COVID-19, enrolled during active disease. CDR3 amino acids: CASSRARQGPGTQYF. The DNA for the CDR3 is TGCGCCAGCAGCCGAGCCCGACAGGGTCCGGGGACCCAGTACTTC.